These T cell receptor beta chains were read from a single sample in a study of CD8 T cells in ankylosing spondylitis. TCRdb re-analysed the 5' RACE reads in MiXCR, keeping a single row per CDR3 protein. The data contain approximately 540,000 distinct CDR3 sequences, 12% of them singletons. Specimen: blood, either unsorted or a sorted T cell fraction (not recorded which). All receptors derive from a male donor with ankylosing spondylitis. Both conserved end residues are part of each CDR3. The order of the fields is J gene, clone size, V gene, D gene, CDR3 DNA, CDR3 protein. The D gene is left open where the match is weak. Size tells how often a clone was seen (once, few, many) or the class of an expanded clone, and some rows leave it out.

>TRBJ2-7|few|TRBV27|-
TGTGCCAGCAGTCCGGACCGCGTTCGTGCCTACGAGCAGTACTTC
CASSPDRVRAYEQYF
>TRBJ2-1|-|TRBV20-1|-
TGCTGTGCTAGAGGGCATTTATATCCGACGGCTAATGAGCAGTTCTTC
CCARGHLYPTANEQFF
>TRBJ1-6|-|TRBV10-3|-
TGTGCCATCAGTAAATACGCCGGGACCCAGATTAATTCACCCCTCCACTTT
CAISKYAGTQINSPLHF
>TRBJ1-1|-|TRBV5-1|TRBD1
TGCGCCAGCAGCTTGGGTAGGACAGGGGGCGTGAACACTGAAGCTTTCTTT
CASSLGRTGGVNTEAFF
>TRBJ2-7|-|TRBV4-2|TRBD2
TGTGCCAGCAGCCCCCAACTAGCGGGAGCGGCTTACGAGCAGTACTTC
CASSPQLAGAAYEQYF
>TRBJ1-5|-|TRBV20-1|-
TGCAGTGCTAGTTCCGAGGATTATAGCAATCAGCCCCAGCATTTT
CSASSEDYSNQPQHF
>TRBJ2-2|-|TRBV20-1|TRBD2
TGCAGTGCCTTCGGAGCGGGAGTACCCACCGGGGAGCTGTTTTTT
CSAFGAGVPTGELFF
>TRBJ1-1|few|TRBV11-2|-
TGTGCCAGCAGACGGGGGGGATCCAACACTGAAGCTTTCTTT
CASRRGGSNTEAFF
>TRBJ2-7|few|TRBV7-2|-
TGTGCCAGCAGCTTACGGCGGGACCTGAACTACGAGCAGTACTTC
CASSLRRDLNYEQYF
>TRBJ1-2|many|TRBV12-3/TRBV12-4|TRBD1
TGTGCCAGCAGTCCCCGGACAGGACTATATGGCTACACCTTC
CASSPRTGLYGYTF
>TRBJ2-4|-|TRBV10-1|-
TGCGCCAGCAGTGAGGGTGAGGGGAACATTCAGTACTTC
CASSEGEGNIQYF
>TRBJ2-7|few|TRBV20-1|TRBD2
TGCAGTGCTACCTCGACTAGCGGGAGGGGGACCACTGACGAGCAGTACTTC
CSATSTSGRGTTDEQYF
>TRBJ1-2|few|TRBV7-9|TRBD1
TGTGCCAGCAGCCTGACAGGGGGTTATGGCTACACCTTC
CASSLTGGYGYTF
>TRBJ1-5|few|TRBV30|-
TGTGCCTGGAGTGTCCAGGGCAATCAGCCCCAGCATTTT
CAWSVQGNQPQHF